The 3 T cell receptor beta chains below all came from one sample that was sequenced in a study of CD8+ T cells in alopecia areata. Sequencing templates came from extracted RNA that was reverse transcribed into cDNA. The data were produced by immunoSEQ multiplex PCR, yet TCRdb's version contains in-frame clones alone and is incomplete. The sample has 11,000 or so clones, approximately 57% seen once. Lesional scalp punch biopsies and peripheral blood were collected from alopecia areata patients. What was sequenced was skin. Source of these receptors: a human donor with alopecia areata.

V is TRBV11-1 and J is TRBJ1-1, with D unresolved. Per the germline V gene, CDR1 is SGHAT and CDR2 is FQDESV (reference sequence). CDR3 length: 13 residues. The germline V and J ends were trimmed by 3 bases and 1 base, with 6 bases remaining between them. The CDR3 loop is CASSFSENTEAFF. The DNA for the CDR3 is TGTGCCAGCAGCTTTTCAGAGAACACTGAAGCTTTCTTT.

This clone was recorded once. The chain has TRBV6-6 and TRBJ1-2, with TRBD1 matching over 7 bases. CDR3 length equals 12 residues. After removal of 7 bases from V and 9 bases from J, the junction contained 8 bases not matched to a gene. In germline, CDR1 is MNHNY, CDR2 SVGAGI (reference sequence). In nucleotides, the CDR3 is TGTGCCAGCACCTCAGGGGGTAAACGCTACACCTTC. It specifies CASTSGGKRYTF.

This clone has just a few counts. In DNA, the CDR3 is TGTGCCAGCTCACCAGAGGGGTCCAACTATGGCTACACCTTC. It specifies CASSPEGSNYGYTF. The rearrangement joins TRBV18 to TRBJ1-2; tentatively, D is TRBD1 (5 bases). The CDR3 totals 14 residues. Trimming pared 2 bases from V and 2 bases from J, leaving 9 bases between. CDR1 and CDR2 (germline): KGHSH, LQKENI.